This entry lists 24 T cell receptor beta chains sequenced from one sample in a study of cytomegalovirus exposure and HLA in healthy donors. Researchers ran the PCR with 60 Vbeta and 13 Jbeta primers. Measured with immunoSEQ multiplex PCR; TCRdb has only the in-frame clones, and not every one. The sample has some 130,000 clones, about three quarters seen once. The sequenced material came from PBMCs. These receptors all come from a male donor in good health and CMV-seropositive.

The V call is TRBV11-2, the J call TRBJ2-1; a weak D match, TRBD2 (6 bases). This CDR3 comprises 15 residues. Germline loops: CDR1 SGHAT, CDR2 FQNNGV. Trimming stripped 3 bases from V and 0 bases from J, with 9 bases between. The CDR3 DNA follows: TGTGCCAGCAGCTTCTGGCGGGACTCCTACAATGAGCAGTTCTTC. Amino acids: CASSFWRDSYNEQFF.

The V gene is TRBV7-6, the J gene TRBJ2-7; D may be TRBD2 (6 bases). The ends were cut back, 4 bases at V and 2 bases at J, with 15 bases in the middle. Germline CDR1 is SGHVS and CDR2 is FNYEAQ. The CDR3 covers 15 residues. CDR3 in DNA: TGTGCCAGCAGCTCCCCCGGAGGGCTCGCCTACGAGCAGTACTTC. Residues: CASSSPGGLAYEQYF.

The J gene is TRBJ2-5, the V gene TRBV4-2; D gene unclear. V was cut by 1 base and J by 4 bases, with 4 bases left in between. This CDR3 comprises 12 residues. Per germline, CDR1 LGHNA and CDR2 YNFKEQ. CDR3 sequence (DNA): TGTGCCAGCAGCCAAGCGCGAGAGACCCAGTACTTC. Amino acids: CASSQARETQYF.

The V gene is TRBV14, the J gene TRBJ2-3; 8 bases fit TRBD1. Germline-derived CDR1 and CDR2 are SGHDN and FVKESK. With 4 bases clipped from V and 3 bases from J, the junction kept 15 bases outside the gene matches. The CDR3 totals 18 residues. The DNA for the CDR3 is TGTGCCAGCAGCCCCCGTCCCGCAGGGGGCGACCTTACAGATACGCAGTATTTT. Protein sequence: CASSPRPAGGDLTDTQYF.

The CDR3 here is CATAGSGLPPGEEQYF. The CDR3 DNA sequence: TGTGCCACCGCGGGATCGGGACTTCCCCCCGGGGAAGAGCAGTACTTC. The chain joins TRBV28 to TRBJ2-7; D perhaps matches TRBD2 (6 bases). The CDR3 spans 16 residues. Trimming removed 10 bases from V and 7 bases from J, with 29 bases in between. Germline V gene data show CDR1 as MDHEN and CDR2 as SYDVKM.

The V and J genes are TRBV9 and TRBJ1-6, with TRBD1 identical over 7 bases. Germline CDR1 and CDR2: SGDLS and YYNGEE. This CDR3 comprises 15 residues. The V segment lost 4 bases and the J segment 5 bases; nucleotides outside the gene matches: 6. The CDR3 spells CASSPGQANNSPLHF. CDR3 DNA: TGTGCCAGCAGCCCCGGACAGGCGAATAATTCACCCCTCCACTTT.

The V and J genes are TRBV21-1 and TRBJ2-1; the tabulated D call, TRBD2, remains unverified against the DNA. TRBV21-1 is flagged as a pseudogene. CDR3 length: 16 amino acids. The DNA for the CDR3 is TGTGCCAGCAGCAAAGGAACGCGGGAGTGGTACAATGAGCAGTTCTTC. Translating it yields CASSKGTREWYNEQFF.

The chain uses TRBV4-1 and TRBJ2-3, with TRBD2 matching over 8 bases. Germline lookup yields CDR1 MGHRA and CDR2 YSYEKL. CDR3 size: 21 residues. The junction had 17 bases not matched to a gene; V was cut back by 0 bases and J by 0 bases. CDR3 residues: CASSQELGSAGGPISTDTQYF. Here the CDR3 DNA reads TGCGCCAGCAGCCAAGAACTTGGGAGTGCGGGAGGCCCGATTAGCACAGATACGCAGTATTTT.

A single count supports this clone. The V gene is TRBV4-3, the J gene TRBJ2-7; the D gene is possibly TRBD2 (5 bases). The CDR3 sequence is 14 residues long. The germline V and J ends were trimmed by 2 bases and 1 base, with 9 bases remaining between them. Germline V lookup: CDR1 LGHNA, CDR2 YSLEER. The CDR3 loop reads CASSQMGGSYEQYF. The CDR3 DNA reads as TGCGCCAGCAGCCAAATGGGCGGGTCCTACGAGCAGTACTTC.

The chain carries TRBV19 and TRBJ1-2; the D gene is possibly TRBD1 (5 bases). Trimming removed 4 bases at V and 4 bases at J, with 10 bases between. This CDR3 region has 13 residues. Germline V gene lookup returns CDR1 LNHDA and CDR2 SQIVND (reference sequence). The CDR3: CASSSQGLYGYTF. The CDR3 bases are TGTGCCAGTAGTAGCCAGGGCCTCTATGGCTACACCTTC.

The chain uses TRBV6-5 and TRBJ1-5; 8 bases agree with TRBD1. This CDR3 contains 15 residues. V shed 5 bases and J 9 bases; nucleotides not matched to a gene: 12. Germline V CDR1 and CDR2: MNHEY, SVGAGI. DNA of the CDR3: TGTGCCAGCAGTACCTCCGGACAGGGAGTTTGGCCCCAGCATTTT. It specifies CASSTSGQGVWPQHF.

The rearrangement uses TRBV10-3 and TRBJ2-2; 10 nucleotides match TRBD2. The CDR3 consists of 16 residues. Germline V gene data show CDR1 as ENHRY and CDR2 as SYGVKD. The V gene end was trimmed by 4 bases and the J gene end by 2 bases; junction bases not matched to a gene: 4. The CDR3 region is CAISVGLAANTGELFF. The DNA of the CDR3 is TGTGCCATCAGTGTAGGACTAGCGGCAAACACCGGGGAGCTGTTTTTT.

The chain couples TRBV5-4 to TRBJ2-7; 10 nucleotides align to TRBD2. Germline CDR1 and CDR2: SGHNT and YYREEE (reference sequence). The CDR3 extends over 15 amino acids. V shed 0 bases and J 7 bases; nucleotides not matched to a gene: 7. The CDR3 region is CASSLELAGVREQYF. In nucleotides, the CDR3 is TGTGCCAGCAGCTTGGAGCTAGCGGGAGTGCGGGAGCAGTACTTC.

This chain uses TRBV11-2 with TRBJ2-7; D is ambiguous. Germline loops: CDR1 SGHAT, CDR2 FQNNGV. This CDR3 is built from 14 residues. V was pared by 2 bases and J by 5 bases, with 13 bases between. CDR3 DNA: TGTGCCAGCAGCTTATCCCCCTGGCAGGACGAGCAGTACTTC. Its protein product is CASSLSPWQDEQYF. Supplemented by reference TRBV11-2 and TRBJ2-7, the full variable domain reads EAGVAQSPRYKIIEKRQSVAFWCNPISGHATLYWYQQILGQGPKLLIQFQNNGVVDDSQLPKDRFSAERLKGVDSTLKIQPAKLEDSAVYLCASSLSPWQDEQYFGPGTRLTVT.

The gene calls are TRBV5-1 and TRBJ2-1, with no clear D. The germline gives CDR1 SGHRS, CDR2 YFSETQ. The CDR3 contains 13 residues. V lost 1 base to trimming and J lost 4 bases, with 6 bases between them. CDR3 coding DNA: TGCGCCAGCAGCTTGTCCAGTTACAATGAGCAGTTCTTC. This sequence encodes CASSLSSYNEQFF.

The chain combines TRBV18 with TRBJ2-2; TRBD1 aligns across 8 bases. Losses at the gene ends were 3 bases for V and 6 bases for J; bases not matched to a gene: 3. Germline V CDR1 and CDR2: KGHSH, LQKENI. CDR3 length: 14 residues. The CDR3 protein is CASSPGQAPGELFF. Here the CDR3 DNA reads TGTGCCAGCTCACCGGGACAGGCGCCCGGGGAGCTGTTTTTT.

The chain combines TRBV7-8 with TRBJ2-5; TRBD2 might be the D (6 bases). The end of the DNA aligns better with TRBJ2-7, so the J call may be wrong. This CDR3 has 15 residues. The V gene's germline CDR1 is SGHVS and CDR2 FQNEAQ. CDR3 loop: CASSPVVGGIHEQYF. The CDR3 DNA reads TGTGCCAGCAGCCCCGTTGTTGGCGGGATCCACGAGCAGTACTTC.

The V and J genes are TRBV7-3 and TRBJ2-1; 10 positions agree with TRBD1. Germline-derived CDR1 and CDR2 are SGHTA and FQGTGA. The CDR3 length is 16 residues. V was pared by 5 bases and J by 6 bases, with 10 bases of the junction left unmatched. The CDR3 nucleotides are TGTGCCAGCAGCGCCTCCGGGACAGGGGTGACCAATGAGCAGTTCTTC. It yields the protein CASSASGTGVTNEQFF. The full variable domain, with the rest looked up from reference TRBV7-3 and TRBJ2-1, is GAGVSQTPSNKVTEKGKYVELRCDPISGHTALYWYRQSLGQGPEFLIYFQGTGAADDSGLPNDRFFAVRPEGSVSTLKIQRTERGDSAVYLCASSASGTGVTNEQFFGPGTRLTVL.

The chain combines TRBV7-9 with TRBJ2-5; 7 nucleotides agree with TRBD1. This CDR3 spans 14 amino acids. Looked up from germline, CDR1 is SEHNR and CDR2 is FQNEAQ (reference sequence). The trim removed 1 base at V and 1 base at J, leaving 0 bases unmatched. Written as DNA, the CDR3 is TGTGCCAGCAGCTTAGACAGGGGCCAAGAGACCCAGTACTTC. This codes for CASSLDRGQETQYF.

The V and J genes are TRBV6-6 and TRBJ2-7; D is unresolved. Germline V lookup: CDR1 MNHNY, CDR2 SVGAGI (reference sequence). V was trimmed by 5 bases and J by 4 bases, leaving 9 bases between them. The CDR3 has 12 residues. The CDR3 is CASSNLGYEQYF. CDR3 coding DNA: TGTGCCAGCAGTAACCTAGGATACGAGCAGTACTTC.

The chain links TRBV19 to TRBJ2-7, with D tentatively TRBD1 (6 bases). Looked up from germline, CDR1 is LNHDA and CDR2 is SQIVND (reference sequence). Deletions cut 4 bases from V and 0 bases from J, with 10 bases between. The CDR3 is made up of 14 amino acids. The CDR3 reads CASSTGHGSYEQYF. In DNA form, the CDR3 reads TGTGCCAGTAGTACGGGACACGGCTCCTACGAGCAGTACTTC.

The chain couples TRBV4-3 to TRBJ2-2; 11 bases map to TRBD2. Looked up from germline, CDR1 is LGHNA and CDR2 is YSLEER. The CDR3 spans 19 residues. The J segment lost 4 bases and the V segment lost 4 bases, leaving 14 bases of the junction unmatched. CDR3 nucleotides: TGCGCCAGCAGCCGGTACTTACTAGCGGGAGATTTTCGCACCGGGGAGCTGTTTTTT. Protein sequence: CASSRYLLAGDFRTGELFF.

On this clone: Other DNA variants within this sample encode the same CDR3. CDR3 sequence reads: CASSGSSYNEQFF. The CDR3 DNA sequence: TGTGCCAGCAGCGGGAGCTCCTACAATGAGCAGTTCTTC. The chain combines TRBV6-5 with TRBJ2-1; a weak D match, TRBD2 (6 bases). The CDR3 has 13 residues. Trimming left V 6 bases short and J 0 bases short, with 6 bases between. The germline gives CDR1 MNHEY, CDR2 SVGAGI.

This chain joins TRBV9 and TRBJ1-2; D unclear. Germline CDR1 and CDR2: SGDLS and YYNGEE. CDR3 length: 15 residues. V was shortened by 4 bases and J by 0 bases, with 13 bases between the two germline ends. CDR3 sequence reads: CASSSRPGPNYGYTF. As DNA, the CDR3 is TGTGCCAGCAGCTCACGCCCTGGGCCTAACTATGGCTACACCTTC.